This is a list of T cell receptor beta chains from one sample in a study of cytomegalovirus exposure and HLA in healthy donors. The assay was immunoSEQ multiplex PCR, and TCRdb's table has in-frame clones only and misses some. The sample lists about 150,000 clones, 74% occurring once. The specimen was PBMCs. These receptors were obtained from a man aged 25-45 years in good health and CMV-seronegative. Each CDR3 is given with its conserved first and last residue. The order of the fields is J gene, clone size, D gene, V gene, CDR3 DNA, CDR3 protein. D genes are given only for firm matches. Rows give clone size only sometimes, using once, few, many, or a class for an expanded clone.

TRBJ1-1	-	-	TRBV11-2	TGTGCCAGCAGTAAACTTACAGGTGGAACTGAAGCTTTCTTT	CASSKLTGGTEAFF
TRBJ2-2	-	-	TRBV5-1	TGCGCCAGCAGCTTGCCAGGGGCAGGGAACACCGGGGAGCTGTTTTTT	CASSLPGAGNTGELFF
TRBJ1-4	once	TRBD1	TRBV5-1	TGCGCCAGCAGCTGGGACAGTCCAACGAGTAATGAAAAACTGTTTTTT	CASSWDSPTSNEKLFF
TRBJ2-2	-	TRBD1	TRBV7-2	TGTGCCAGCAGCTTGGCCACAGGGGCCGGGGAGCTGTTTTTT	CASSLATGAGELFF
TRBJ1-2	-	-	TRBV6-6	TGTGCCAGCAGTTACTCAACAGGTAACTATGGCTACACCTTC	CASSYSTGNYGYTF
TRBJ2-1	-	-	TRBV6-5	TGTGCCAGCAGCCCTGGGGGGGCCGCGGGGTATGAGCAGTTCTTC	CASSPGGAAGYEQFF
TRBJ1-4	-	TRBD1	TRBV2	TGTGCCAGCAGGCCGGGACAGCTTAATGAAAAACTGTTTTTT	CASRPGQLNEKLFF
TRBJ2-5	-	TRBD2	TRBV5-6	TGTGCCAGCAGTCAAGCGACTAGCGGGGGAACGTACCAAGAGACCCAGTACTTC	CASSQATSGGTYQETQYF
TRBJ2-7	once	-	TRBV5-1	TGCGCCAGCAGCTCGCCCGGGTCTGACGAGCAGTACTTC	CASSSPGSDEQYF
TRBJ1-6	-	-	TRBV5-1	TGCGCCAGCAGCTTTGAAGGAGATAATTCACCCCTCCACTTT	CASSFEGDNSPLHF
TRBJ1-5	-	TRBD1	TRBV28	TGTGCCAGCACCCGGACAGGGTCCTTTCAGCCCCAGCATTTT	CASTRTGSFQPQHF
TRBJ1-2	-	-	TRBV5-1	TGCGCCAGCAGCTTGGGACAGGCATCAGCTAACTATGGCTACACCTTC	CASSLGQASANYGYTF
TRBJ1-1	-	-	TRBV15	TGTGCCACCAGCAGAGATCGGGGGGGTAGGGACACTGAAGCTTTCTTT	CATSRDRGGRDTEAFF